The 3 T cell receptor beta chains given below trace back to one sample, sequenced in a study of shared clonotypes between healthy human individuals. Sequencing was performed with immunoSEQ multiplex PCR; in TCRdb, only in-frame clones are kept and a portion is missing. The sample lists approximately 460,000 clones; roughly four fifths were seen once. Sequencing input: PBMCs. The source of these receptors is a woman between 40 and 55 years old in good health. Some clones in this sample may be carry-over from other donors' samples.

The chain employs TRBV5-4 and TRBJ2-7; 7 bases are a match to TRBD2. The V gene end was trimmed by 0 bases and the J gene end by 3 bases; junction bases not matched to a gene: 9. CDR3 length equals 16 residues. Germline CDR1 reads SGHNT; CDR2 reads YYREEE (reference sequence). The chain's CDR3 is CASSLGGPAGSYEQYF. The CDR3 region has the DNA TGTGCCAGCAGCTTGGGTGGGCCAGCGGGGAGCTACGAGCAGTACTTC. The full variable domain, its missing parts supplied by reference TRBV5-4 and TRBJ2-7, is ETGVTQSPTHLIKTRGQQVTLRCSSQSGHNTVSWYQQALGQGPQFIFQYYREEENGRGNFPPRFSGLQFPNYSSELNVNALELDDSALYLCASSLGGPAGSYEQYFGPGTRLTVT.

This clone was seen once. The chain employs TRBV14 and TRBJ2-1; D not certain. Trimming left V 1 base short and J 9 bases short, with 13 bases between. CDR1 and CDR2 (germline): SGHDN, FVKESK. This CDR3 has 14 residues. The CDR3 loop is CASSQGVRFGEQFF. Here the CDR3 DNA reads TGTGCCAGCAGCCAAGGAGTTCGGTTCGGTGAGCAGTTCTTC. The whole variable domain, remainder taken from reference TRBV14 and TRBJ2-1, is EAGVTQFPSHSVIEKGQTVTLRCDPISGHDNLYWYRRVMGKEIKFLLHFVKESKQDESGMPNNRFLAERTGGTYSTLKVQPAELEDSGVYFCASSQGVRFGEQFFGPGTRLTVL.

The chain links TRBV19 to TRBJ2-5; tentative D call: TRBD2 (6 bases). With 6 bases removed from V and 4 bases from J, the gap between germline ends came to 15 bases. The CDR3 is 14 residues long. Germline CDR1 is LNHDA and CDR2 is SQIVND (reference sequence). The CDR3 DNA is TGTGCCAGTAGCTCCCGGGGGTTCGGAGAGACCCAGTACTTC. Encoded protein: CASSSRGFGETQYF.